This T cell receptor (beta chain) appears in the sequencing data of a study of low-dose radiotherapy and immunotherapy resistance in tumors. Looking at the study overall: Each patient was administered nivolumab intravenously at 240 mg, which was a flat dose, every two weeks, along with intravenous ipilimumab at 1 mg/kg every six weeks.

TRAV and TRBV primers primed cDNA for both TCRalpha and TCRbeta. TCRs underwent about 20 PCR cycles of amplification with a constant-region primer and V-primer adapter. MiXCR was run by TCRdb on the reads, yielding one entry per CDR3 protein. The sample holds 60,000 to 75,000 distinct CDR3 sequences, approximately 26% seen once. This clonotype was recorded many times. Time point: before trial treatment. The CDR3 is 14 amino acids. CDR1 and CDR2 from the germline V gene are SEHNR and FQNEAQ (reference sequence). Trimming removed 4 bases from V and 9 bases from J, with 13 bases in between. The sequence was obtained from a male donor with rectosigmoid adenocarcinoma. Source: PBMCs, taken before treatment. The V call is TRBV7-9, the J call TRBJ1-6; D ambiguous. CDR3 in amino acids: CASSYWQEGSPLHF. Written as DNA, the CDR3 is TGTGCCAGCAGCTATTGGCAGGAGGGTTCACCCCTCCACTTT.